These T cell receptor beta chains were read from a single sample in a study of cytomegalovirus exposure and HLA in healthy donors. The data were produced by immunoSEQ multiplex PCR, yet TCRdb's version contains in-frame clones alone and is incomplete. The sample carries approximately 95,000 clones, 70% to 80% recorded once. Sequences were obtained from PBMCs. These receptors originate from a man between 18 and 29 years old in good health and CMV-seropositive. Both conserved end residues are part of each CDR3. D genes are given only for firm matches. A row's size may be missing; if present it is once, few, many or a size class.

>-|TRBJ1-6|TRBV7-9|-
TGTGCCAGCAGCCCAAGTCCGGCGGGGAATTCACCCCTCCACTTT
CASSPSPAGNSPLHF
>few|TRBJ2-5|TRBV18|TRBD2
TGTGCCAGCTCACCTATTAGCGGGAGCCTCCAAGAGACCCAGTACTTC
CASSPISGSLQETQYF
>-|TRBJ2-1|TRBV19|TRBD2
TGTGCCAGTACGCGGGGGGGCCCCAGTGAGCAGTTCTTC
CASTRGGPSEQFF
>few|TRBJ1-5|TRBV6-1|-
TGTGCCAGCAGGAGCACGATCAATCAGCCCCAGCATTTT
CASRSTINQPQHF
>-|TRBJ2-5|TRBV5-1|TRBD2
TGCGCCAGCATGACTAGCGGGGGATCAGAGACCCAGTACTTC
CASMTSGGSETQYF
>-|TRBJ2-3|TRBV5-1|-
TGCGCCAGCAGCTTGGGAACAGGGGATACGCAGTATTTT
CASSLGTGDTQYF
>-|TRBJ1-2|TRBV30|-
TGTGCCTGGAGTGTCGACCAGGGAGGTGGCTACACCTTC
CAWSVDQGGGYTF
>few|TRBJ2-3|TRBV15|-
TGTGCCACCAGCAGAGGGGGGGAGGCGACAGATACGCAGTATTTT
CATSRGGEATDTQYF
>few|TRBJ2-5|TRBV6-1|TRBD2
TGTGCCAGCAGTGGTCAGGCGGGGGGTCAAGAGACCCAGTACTTC
CASSGQAGGQETQYF
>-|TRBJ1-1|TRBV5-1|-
TGCGCCAGCAAGTCCAGGCTGGACACTGAAGCTTTCTTT
CASKSRLDTEAFF
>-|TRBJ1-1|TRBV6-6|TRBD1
TGTGCCAGCAGTTACCCCCCGACAGGGCGAAACACTGAAGCTTTCTTT
CASSYPPTGRNTEAFF
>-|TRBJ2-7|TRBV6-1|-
TGTGCCAGCAGTGAAAATAGACTCCCCTACGAGCAGTACTTC
CASSENRLPYEQYF
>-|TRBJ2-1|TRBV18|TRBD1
TGTGCCAGCTCACCAGGTTCTTACAGGGGCGAGCAGTTCTTC
CASSPGSYRGEQFF
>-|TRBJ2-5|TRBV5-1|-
TGCGCCAGCAGCTTATCGATCAGGGAGACCCAGTACTTC
CASSLSIRETQYF
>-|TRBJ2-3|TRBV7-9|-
TGTGCCAGCAGCTTAGGTTTTGGACTACAAACGGACACAGATACGCAGTATTTT
CASSLGFGLQTDTDTQYF
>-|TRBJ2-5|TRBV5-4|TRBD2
TGTGCCAGCAGCTTGAATCGCGGGGGGCAAGGCGGCGGGACCCAGTACTTC
CASSLNRGGQGGGTQYF
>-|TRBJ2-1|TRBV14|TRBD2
TGTGCCAGCAGCTTTACTAGCGGGGGCTTGCAGTTCTTC
CASSFTSGGLQFF
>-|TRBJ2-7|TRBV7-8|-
TGTGCCAGCAGCCCATCCACTGGAGGCTACGAGCAGTACTTC
CASSPSTGGYEQYF
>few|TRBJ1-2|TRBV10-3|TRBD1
TGTGCCATCAATCGGGACAGGGAGACTTATGGCTACACCTTC
CAINRDRETYGYTF
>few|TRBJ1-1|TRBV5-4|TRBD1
TGTGCCAGCAGCCGGGACAGGCTCGGGGCCGCTTTCTTT
CASSRDRLGAAFF
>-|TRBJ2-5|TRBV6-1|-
TGTGCCGGGGCAGAACAAGAGACCCAGTACTTC
CAGAEQETQYF
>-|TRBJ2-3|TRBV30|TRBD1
TGTGCCTGGAGTGTGAAATTCCGAGGGGGCCCAGATACGCAGTATTTT
CAWSVKFRGGPDTQYF
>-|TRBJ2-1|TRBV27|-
TGTGCCAGCAGTTCTTACCGGGACGGAGGGAGGGAGCAGTTCTTC
CASSSYRDGGREQFF
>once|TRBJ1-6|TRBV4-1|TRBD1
TGCGCCAGCAGCTCGGGACAGGGAAATAATTCACCCCTCCACTTT
CASSSGQGNNSPLHF
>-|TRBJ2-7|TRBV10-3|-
TGTGCCATCAGTGAGCTAGCGCCGATTGAGTCCTACGAGCAGTACTTC
CAISELAPIESYEQYF
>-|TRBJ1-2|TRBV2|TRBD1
TGTGCCAGCAGTGAAAGGACAGGGGCTGGCTACACCTTC
CASSERTGAGYTF
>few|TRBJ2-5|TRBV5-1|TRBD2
TGCGCCAGCAGCTTGGCTAGCGGGAGCCAAGAGACCCAGTACTTC
CASSLASGSQETQYF
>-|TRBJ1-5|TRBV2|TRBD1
TGTGCCAGTGGATTGGGACAGGCCAATCAGCCCCAGCATTTT
CASGLGQANQPQHF
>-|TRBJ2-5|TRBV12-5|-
TGTGCTAGTGGTTTGAACTTCGGGGGATCTCAAGAGACCCAGTACTTC
CASGLNFGGSQETQYF
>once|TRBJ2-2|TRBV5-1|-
TGCGCCAGCAGCTTCGGTGGAGATTCTCCCATCACCGGGGAGCTGTTTTTT
CASSFGGDSPITGELFF
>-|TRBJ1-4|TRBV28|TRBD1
TGTGCCAGCACCTCCCCCGGACAGGGCAATGAAAAACTGTTTTTT
CASTSPGQGNEKLFF
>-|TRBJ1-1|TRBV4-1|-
TGCGCCAGCAGCCCGACAGACCTGACAGGCTTGTACACTGAAGCTTTCTTT
CASSPTDLTGLYTEAFF
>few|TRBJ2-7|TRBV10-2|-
TGCGCCAGCAGTGAGACTGGACAGTCAATCTACGAGCAGTACTTC
CASSETGQSIYEQYF
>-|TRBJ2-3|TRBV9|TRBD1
TGTGCCAGCAGCGTAGTCGGGACAGGAGCCCCTAGCACAGATACGCAGTATTTT
CASSVVGTGAPSTDTQYF
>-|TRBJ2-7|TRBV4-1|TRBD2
TGCGCCAGCAGCCAAGCTGGGGCCGGGACTAGCGGGGGGGCCCCCTACGAGCAGTACTTC
CASSQAGAGTSGGAPYEQYF
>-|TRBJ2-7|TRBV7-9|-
TGTGCCAGTGGGGCAGGGTGGAATCCCGAGCAGTACTTC
CASGAGWNPEQYF
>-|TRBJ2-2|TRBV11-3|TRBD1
TGTGCCAGCAGCCGGGACAGAGGGAACACCGGGGAGCTGTTTTTT
CASSRDRGNTGELFF
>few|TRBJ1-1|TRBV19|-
TGTGCCAGTAGTATTACAGCCATGAACACTGAAGCTTTCTTT
CASSITAMNTEAFF
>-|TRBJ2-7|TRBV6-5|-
TGTGCCTCCAGGAGGGGGGGGGCCGAGCAGTACTTC
CASRRGGAEQYF
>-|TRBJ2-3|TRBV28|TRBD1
TGTGCCAGCAGTTTTGGGACAGGGAAAGTAGGTACTCCGGGGAGCACAGATACGCAGTATTTT
CASSFGTGKVGTPGSTDTQYF
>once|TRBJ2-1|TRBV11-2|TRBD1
TGTGCCAGCAGCTCACCGGGACAGGGGTACAATGAGCAGTTCTTC
CASSSPGQGYNEQFF
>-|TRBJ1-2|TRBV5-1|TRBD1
TGCGCCAGCAGCCCTGACCAAGGGGGCTTTGGGTATGGCTACACCTTC
CASSPDQGGFGYGYTF
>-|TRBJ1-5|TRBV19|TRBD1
TGTGCCAGCCAGGGGGCTGACAATCAGCCCCAGCATTTT
CASQGADNQPQHF
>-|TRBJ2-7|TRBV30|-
TGTGCCTGGAGTCACAGCAGCTCCTACGAGCAGTACTTC
CAWSHSSSYEQYF
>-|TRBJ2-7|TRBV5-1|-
TGCGCCAGCAGCTTGGGCCTCGGGGGGCCCTCCTACGAGCAGTACTTC
CASSLGLGGPSYEQYF
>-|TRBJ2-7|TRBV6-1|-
TGTGCCAGTCTGACAGCAACCGAAACCTACTACGAGCAGTACTTC
CASLTATETYYEQYF
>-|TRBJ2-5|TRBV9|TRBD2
TGTGCCAGCAGCGTAGGGTCTAGCGGGGGTCCCCAAGAGACCCAGTACTTC
CASSVGSSGGPQETQYF
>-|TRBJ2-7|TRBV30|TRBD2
TGTGCCTCCCGGACTAGCGGGGGGGCAATATCCTACGAGCAGTACTTC
CASRTSGGAISYEQYF
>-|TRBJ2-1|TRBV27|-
TGTGCCAGCAGTCCCCCCCCGTACAATGAGCAGTTCTTC
CASSPPPYNEQFF
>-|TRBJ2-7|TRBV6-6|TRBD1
TGTGCCAGCAGATCGGGACAGGGCTACGAGCAGTACTTC
CASRSGQGYEQYF
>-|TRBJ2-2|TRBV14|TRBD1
TGTGCCAGCAGCCAAGTTAGACAGGGCACCGGGGAGCTGTTTTTT
CASSQVRQGTGELFF
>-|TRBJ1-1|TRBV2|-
TGTGCCACCGAACCGGGAGCAAACACTGAAGCTTTCTTT
CATEPGANTEAFF
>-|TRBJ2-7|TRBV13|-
TGTGCCAGCAGCTTCCTCTCGGGCTACGAGCAGTACTTC
CASSFLSGYEQYF
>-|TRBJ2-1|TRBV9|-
TGTGCCAGCAGCCCCGGGACACCGTCCTACAATGAGCAGTTCTTC
CASSPGTPSYNEQFF
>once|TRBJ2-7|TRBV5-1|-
TGCGCCAGCAGCGCGGCCTACGAGCAGTACTTC
CASSAAYEQYF
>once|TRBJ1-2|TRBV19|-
TGTGCCAGCTCTCACCGGGCTGGCGAGGGTGGCTACACCTTC
CASSHRAGEGGYTF
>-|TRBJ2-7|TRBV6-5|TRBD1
TGTGCCAGCAGTCCTGACAGGGTAGGAACCTACGAGCAGTACTTC
CASSPDRVGTYEQYF
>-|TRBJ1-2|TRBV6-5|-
TGTGCCAGCTGTCCCATGGGCACCGCTAACTATGGCTACACCTTC
CASCPMGTANYGYTF
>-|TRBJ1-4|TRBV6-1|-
TGTGCCAGCAGTGAAGAAGACAGGACTTCTAATGAAAAACTGTTTTTT
CASSEEDRTSNEKLFF
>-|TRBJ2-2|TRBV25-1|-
TGTGCCAGCAGTGAATCGGGGAACACCGGGGAGCTGTTTTTT
CASSESGNTGELFF